This T cell receptor (beta chain) was recovered during a study of blood T cell repertoires in COVID-19. As for the study in general: The United States, Italy and Spain provided the acute and convalescent COVID-19 samples. PBMCs, B-cell-depleted T cells, or T cells were the source of the cDNA or gDNA that made up the material.

How the authors handled the data: Amplification of reference gene primers was used by the study to estimate nucleated cell counts. The data were produced by immunoSEQ multiplex PCR, yet TCRdb's version contains in-frame clones alone and is incomplete. That table supplies the V and J calls and clone size; D and trimming were determined from the DNA. The sample contains about 300,000 clones, about 89% of which appear only once. CDR1 and CDR2 (germline): MNHEY, SMNVEV (reference sequence). This CDR3 region has 17 residues. Losses at the gene ends were 4 bases for V and 2 bases for J; bases not matched to a gene: 13.

The sample consisted of peripheral blood. The receptor was isolated from a woman aged 35 to 49 who had recovered from COVID-19. The chain employs TRBV27 and TRBJ2-7, with TRBD1 identical over 8 bases. The CDR3, as DNA: TGTGCCAGCAGTTGGGGGGCCGGCGACAGGGGACCCTACGAGCAGTACTTC. Translating gives CASSWGAGDRGPYEQYF.